These 18 T cell receptor beta chains were all obtained from the same sample, sequenced in a study of CD8+ T cells in alopecia areata. Sample treatment: oral pan-JAK inhibitor, 5-10 mg twice daily. It was cDNA, reverse transcribed from extracted RNA, that served as the sequencing template. Generated by immunoSEQ multiplex PCR, the TCRdb table keeps only in-frame clones and is missing some. The sample lists roughly 120,000 clones; around 50% were seen once. Material: CD8+ T cells sorted from blood, obtained at week 24, from a patient treated with tofacitinib. Every receptor here comes from a human donor with alopecia areata.

This clone was picked up one time. V and J are TRBV15 and TRBJ2-5; the D is unclear. V lost 5 bases and J 1 base, leaving 8 bases between the germline ends. Germline CDR1 and CDR2: LNHNV and YYDKDF (reference sequence). The CDR3 length is 13 residues. Written as DNA, the CDR3 is TGTGCCACCAGCGGCAAGTTCCAAGAGACCCAGTACTTC. Translating it yields CATSGKFQETQYF.

The sample holds one count of this clone. This rearrangement joins TRBV9 to TRBJ2-5, with 9 bases matching TRBD1. TRBJ2-7 explains the end of the DNA better; the J call may be wrong. This CDR3 is 14 amino acids long. Germline loops: CDR1 SGDLS, CDR2 YYNGEE. The CDR3 nucleotides read TGTGCCAGCAGCGAGAGGACAGGGGTGAGCGAGCAGTACTTC. Amino acids: CASSERTGVSEQYF.

The chain employs TRBV5-6 and TRBJ2-5; 7 bases fit TRBD2. Germline-derived CDR1 and CDR2 are SGHDT and YYEEEE. The CDR3 length is 16 residues. Trimming removed 4 bases from V and 2 bases from J; junction bases left unmatched: 11. CDR3 coding DNA: TGTGCCAGCAGCCCCCTAGGCGGGGGTGGGCAAGAGACCCAGTACTTC. It specifies CASSPLGGGGQETQYF.

The chain links TRBV9 to TRBJ2-4; 7 bases fit TRBD1. This CDR3 is 13 amino acids long. The V gene end was trimmed by 0 bases and the J gene end by 7 bases; junction bases not matched to a gene: 1. The V gene's germline CDR1 is SGDLS and CDR2 YYNGEE. The CDR3 loop is CASSVGQGNIQYF. CDR3 DNA: TGTGCCAGCAGCGTAGGACAGGGCAACATTCAGTACTTC.

In this sample, this clone turned up a few times. This rearrangement joins TRBV7-9 to TRBJ1-1; no reliable D call. V was shortened by 1 base and J by 6 bases, with 3 bases between the two germline ends. CDR1 and CDR2 (germline): SEHNR, FQNEAQ (reference sequence). The CDR3 sequence is 11 residues long. The CDR3 here is CASSLVPEAFF. For the CDR3, the DNA is TGTGCCAGCAGCTTAGTCCCTGAAGCTTTCTTT. Together with reference TRBV7-9 and TRBJ1-1, the CDR3 gives the full variable domain: DTGVSQNPRHKITKRGQNVTFRCDPISEHNRLYWYRQTLGQGPEFLTYFQNEAQLEKSRLLSDRFSAERPKGSFSTLEIQRTEQGDSAMYLCASSLVPEAFFGQGTRLTVV.

The chain links TRBV7-3 to TRBJ1-1; the D is unclear. Germline values: CDR1 SGHTA, CDR2 FQGTGA. The CDR3 is made up of 14 amino acids. The ends were cut back, 1 base at V and 4 bases at J, with 10 bases in the middle. The CDR3 sequence: CASSLKGLGTEAFF. CDR3 in DNA: TGTGCCAGCAGCTTAAAGGGTTTGGGCACTGAAGCTTTCTTT.

The chain combines TRBV6-6 with TRBJ1-2; unclear D gene. The CDR3 runs to 12 residues. Trimming took off 7 bases at V and 4 bases at J, with 10 bases between the two ends. Germline values: CDR1 MNHNY, CDR2 SVGAGI (reference sequence). CDR3 sequence reads: CASIAGTYGYTF. CDR3 nucleotides: TGTGCCAGCATTGCGGGTACCTATGGCTACACCTTC.

The chain employs TRBV7-9 and TRBJ2-4; 8 bases match TRBD1. The trim removed 5 bases at V and 7 bases at J, leaving 4 bases unmatched. CDR1 is SEHNR, CDR2 FQNEAQ, per germline (reference sequence). The length of the CDR3 is 13 residues. The CDR3 coding sequence is TGTGCCAGCAGCCGACAGGGGCGGAACATTCAGTACTTC. Translating it yields CASSRQGRNIQYF.

The chain couples TRBV30 to TRBJ1-4; no definite D call. V gave up 2 bases and J gave up 3 bases, with 13 bases separating them. This CDR3 contains 15 residues. Germline V gene lookup returns CDR1 GTSNPN and CDR2 SVGIG (reference sequence). CDR3 sequence reads: CAWSIAGSANEKLFF. CDR3 coding DNA: TGTGCCTGGAGTATCGCGGGATCAGCTAATGAAAAACTGTTTTTT.

The chain has TRBV6-5 and TRBJ2-3; D tentatively fits TRBD1 or TRBD2 (5 bases each). Germline V lookup: CDR1 MNHEY, CDR2 SVGAGI. V lost 9 bases, J lost 11 bases, and 12 bases lay in between. This CDR3 contains 10 residues. The DNA of the CDR3 is TGTGCCAGTGGGGGATCCCTGCAGTATTTT. As protein: CASGGSLQYF.

This clone appeared a few times. V is TRBV6-5 and J is TRBJ2-2; D gene unclear. CDR1 is MNHEY, CDR2 SVGAGI, per germline. The CDR3 loop spans 12 amino acids. The V and J ends lost 2 bases and 5 bases respectively, with 3 bases between them. The CDR3 protein is CASSYATGELFF. CDR3 DNA sequence: TGTGCCAGCAGTTACGCAACCGGGGAGCTGTTTTTT.

This clone has only one observation. The V call is TRBV4-1, the J call TRBJ2-7; no clear D. Germline V gene sequence: CDR1 MGHRA, CDR2 YSYEKL. This CDR3 comprises 14 residues. V was pared by 1 base and J by 3 bases, with 10 bases between. As DNA, the CDR3 is TGCGCCAGCAGCCAAGGTCAGGAAATCTACGAGCAGTACTTC. This encodes CASSQGQEIYEQYF.

V usage is TRBV9 and J usage is TRBJ2-1; no definite D call. Germline V gene lookup returns CDR1 SGDLS and CDR2 YYNGEE. CDR3 length equals 16 residues. The germline V and J ends were trimmed by 5 bases and 6 bases, with 21 bases remaining between them. CDR3 protein: CASRPCYLPLLNEQFF. CDR3 nucleotide sequence: TGTGCCAGCAGACCCTGTTATTTGCCTTTGCTCAATGAGCAGTTCTTC. The full variable domain, with the rest looked up from reference TRBV9 and TRBJ2-1, is DSGVTQTPKHLITATGQRVTLRCSPRSGDLSVYWYQQSLDQGLQFLIQYYNGEERAKGNILERFSAQQFPDLHSELNLSSLELGDSALYFCASRPCYLPLLNEQFFGPGTRLTVL.

This chain's CDR3 is CAWSAGETEAFF. The CDR3 bases are TGTGCCTGGAGTGCAGGGGAGACTGAAGCTTTCTTT. The gene calls are TRBV30 and TRBJ1-1, with D tentatively TRBD1 (6 bases). Germline CDR1 and CDR2: GTSNPN and SVGIG (reference sequence). The length of the CDR3 is 12 residues. Deletions cut 1 base from V and 5 bases from J, with 8 bases between.

The CDR3 loop reads CATPNTQYF. The CDR3 nucleotides are TGTGCCACTCCAAATACGCAGTATTTT. This sequence joins TRBV6-5 and TRBJ2-3; D gene uncertain. Looked up from germline, CDR1 is MNHEY and CDR2 is SVGAGI. CDR3 length: 9 amino acids. V was trimmed by 10 bases and J by 7 bases, leaving 6 bases between them.

This clone was observed a handful of times. The chain has TRBV7-9 and TRBJ2-3; TRBD1 agrees at 7 bases. The CDR3 sequence is 14 residues long. Germline trimming cut 5 bases from V and 4 bases from J; bases unmatched to any gene: 6. CDR1 SEHNR and CDR2 FQNEAQ come from the germline V gene (reference sequence). The CDR3 here is CASSSYTGADTQYF. DNA of the CDR3: TGTGCCAGCAGCAGTTACACAGGGGCAGATACGCAGTATTTT. The full variable domain, its missing parts supplied by reference TRBV7-9 and TRBJ2-3, is DTGVSQNPRHKITKRGQNVTFRCDPISEHNRLYWYRQTLGQGPEFLTYFQNEAQLEKSRLLSDRFSAERPKGSFSTLEIQRTEQGDSAMYLCASSSYTGADTQYFGPGTRLTVL.

The chain carries TRBV19 and TRBJ2-1; 11 bases fit TRBD2. CDR1 is LNHDA, CDR2 SQIVND, per germline (reference sequence). This CDR3 is 21 amino acids long. V shed 0 bases and J 8 bases; nucleotides not matched to a gene: 21. CDR3 DNA sequence: TGTGCCAGTAGTATAGATCCTACCCTTCCGACTAGCGGGAAACCGGCGGATGAGCAGTTCTTC. Translating gives CASSIDPTLPTSGKPADEQFF.

The V gene is TRBV19, the J gene TRBJ1-2; no clear D gene. Germline V gives CDR1 LNHDA, CDR2 SQIVND (reference sequence). The V end was cut by 6 bases, the J end by 2 bases, with 10 bases between. The CDR3 has 13 residues. The CDR3: CASSTTPNYGYTF. DNA for the CDR3: TGTGCCAGTAGCACGACACCGAACTATGGCTACACCTTC. Combining the CDR3 with reference TRBV19 and TRBJ1-2 gives the whole variable domain DGGITQSPKYLFRKEGQNVTLSCEQNLNHDAMYWYRQDPGQGLRLIYYSQIVNDFQKGDIAEGYSVSREKKESFPLTVTSAQKNPTAFYLCASSTTPNYGYTFGSGTRLTVV.